Shown below are 23 T cell receptor beta chains from a single sample sequenced in a study of T cells in women clearing cervical HPV infection. Repertoires were generated with immunoSEQ multiplex PCR, while TCRdb's copy carries only in-frame clones and drops some. This table holds 35,000 to 45,000 clones. Sequencing was performed on blood buffy coat. These receptors were taken from a woman aged 18-70 years with a cervical HPV16 infection that either progressed to CIN3+ or cleared (not recorded which).

Concerning this clone itself: With the read ending 3 residues before the CDR3 end, the germline J gene is used to fill in that end. This chain connects TRBV12-5 to TRBJ2-5; TRBD1 might be the D (6 bases). The CDR3 is made up of 14 amino acids. Germline loops: CDR1 LGHNT, CDR2 FRNRAP. Trimming removed 7 bases at V and 6 bases at J, with 18 bases between. Partial CDR3 DNA: TGTGCTAGTGTCGATACAGGGTTAGCAAAGACC. The encoded protein is CASVDTGLAKT. The CDR3 reads in full as CASVDTGLAKTQYF. The full variable domain, with the rest looked up from reference TRBV12-5 and TRBJ2-5, is DARVTQTPRHKVTEMGQEVTMRCQPILGHNTVFWYRQTMMQGLELLAYFRNRAPLDDSGMPKDRFSAEMPDATLATLKIQPSEPRDSAVYFCASVDTGLAKTQYFGPGTRLLVL.

A word on this clone: The CDR3 extends 3 residues past the end of the read, so its final part is completed from the germline J gene. The genes are TRBV28 and TRBJ2-7, with TRBD1 identical over 8 bases. The germline V gene encodes CDR1 MDHEN and CDR2 SYDVKM. V dropped 5 bases and J dropped 2; count of bases not matched to a gene: 8. The CDR3 runs to 15 residues. CDR3 DNA, as far as it was read: TGTGCCAGCAGTCCCCTGTGGACAGGGACCTACGAG. It encodes CASSPLWTGTYE. The whole CDR3 protein reads CASSPLWTGTYEQYF.

Worth noting for this clone: The sequence runs out 3 residues before the end of the CDR3; the remainder is reconstructed from the germline J gene. The genes are TRBV5-1 and TRBJ1-6, with 7 bases matching TRBD1. CDR3 length equals 16 residues. After removal of 4 bases from V and 11 bases from J, the junction contained 15 bases not matched to a gene. Germline assignment: CDR1 SGHRS and CDR2 YFSETQ. The CDR3 spells CASSLDARQGGTPLHF. The sequenced part of the CDR3 DNA is TGCGCCAGCAGCCTGGACGCTAGACAGGGTGGGACACCC.

Concerning this clone: Read sequence stops 3 residues before the CDR3 end, and the germline J gene provides the missing end. V gene TRBV6-2 or TRBV6-3 combines with J gene TRBJ2-1, with 7 positions matching TRBD2. Looked up from germline, CDR1 is MNHEY and CDR2 is SVGEGT. The CDR3 runs to 13 residues. J gave up 7 bases and V 4 bases, and 4 bases lay outside the gene matches. The CDR3 DNA, read in part, is TGTGCCAGCAGTTCCCGGGACTATAATGAG. It codes for CASSSRDYNE. The complete CDR3 protein is CASSSRDYNEQFF.

For this clone: The CDR3 goes on 3 residues after the read ends, and that part is filled in from the germline J gene. V and J are TRBV20-1 and TRBJ2-5; D might be TRBD1 (6 bases). CDR1 is DFQATT and CDR2 is SNEGSKA in the germline V gene (reference sequence). V was clipped by 0 bases and J by 5 bases, with 10 bases between them. The CDR3 contains 13 residues. CDR3 DNA, as far as it was read: TGCAGTGCTAGAGACAGGGGATGGGAGACC. It specifies CSARDRGWET. The whole CDR3 protein is CSARDRGWETQYF.

To note about this clone: The read gets to within 3 residues of the CDR3 end, and the germline J gene fills in the rest. This chain links TRBV5-8 with TRBJ2-7; 9 nucleotides line up with TRBD1. V dropped 0 bases and J dropped 4; count of bases not matched to a gene: 5. The germline CDR1 and CDR2 sequences are SGHTS and YDEGEE. The CDR3 loop spans 15 amino acids. CDR3 residues: CASSLAQGARYEQYF. CDR3 DNA, as far as it was read: TGTGCCAGCAGCTTGGCACAGGGGGCTAGGTACGAG.

Details on this clone: The read ends 3 residues shy of where the CDR3 ends; the end is completed using the germline J gene. The chain joins TRBV19 to TRBJ2-1; TRBD2 aligns across 9 bases. Per the germline V gene, CDR1 is LNHDA and CDR2 is SQIVND (reference sequence). The length of the CDR3 is 13 residues. V dropped 7 bases and J dropped 5; count of bases not matched to a gene: 3. The covered CDR3 bases are TGTGCCAGTACAAGACTAGCGGACAATGAG. Its translation: CASTRLADNE. The whole CDR3 protein reads CASTRLADNEQFF.

Turning to this clone: The CDR3 is cut off 3 residues early in the read; its end comes from the germline J gene. This rearrangement joins TRBV20-1 to TRBJ2-3, with D possibly being TRBD2 (6 bases). CDR1 DFQATT and CDR2 SNEGSKA come from the germline V gene (reference sequence). This CDR3 has 14 amino acids. Trimming removed 3 bases from V and 3 bases from J, with 13 bases in between. The CDR3 loop is CSASLTGGTDTQYF. The CDR3 bases that were read are TGCAGTGCTAGCCTTACTGGAGGGACAGATACG.

CDR3 DNA (partial): TGTGCCAGCTCACCACCGATCGGACAGGGGACTATCCACGAG. Translation gives CASSPPIGQGTIHE. The entire CDR3 protein reads CASSPPIGQGTIHEQYF. This chain joins TRBV18 and TRBJ2-7; 9 positions agree with TRBD1. The read ends 3 residues before the CDR3 terminus; that terminus is restored from the germline J gene. CDR1 KGHSH and CDR2 LQKENI come from the germline V gene. V shed 0 bases and J 5 bases; nucleotides not matched to a gene: 11. The CDR3 consists of 17 residues. The entire variable domain, with the rest obtained from reference TRBV18 and TRBJ2-7, is as follows: NAGVMQNPRHLVRRRGQEARLRCSPMKGHSHVYWYRQLPEEGLKFMVYLQKENIIDESGMPKERFSAEFPKEGPSILRIQQVVRGDSAAYFCASSPPIGQGTIHEQYFGPGTRLTVT.

Notes on this clone: The read ends 3 residues early relative to the CDR3; the germline J gene fills the gap. This sequence joins TRBV28 and TRBJ2-3; 7 nucleotides agree with TRBD1. Germline CDR1 and CDR2: MDHEN and SYDVKM. J was trimmed by 6 bases and V by 3 bases; bases with no gene match: 6. The CDR3 sequence is 14 residues long. The covered CDR3 bases are TGTGCCAGCAGTTTTGGACAGGCTACGGATACG. Translated: CASSFGQATDT. The whole CDR3 protein reads CASSFGQATDTQYF.

As regards this clone: Germline is not matched at one junction end, which may reflect a read error. The read halts 3 residues ahead of the CDR3 end, with the missing end drawn from the germline J gene. This chain links TRBV7-9 with TRBJ2-5, with a possible D match to TRBD1 (5 bases). CDR1 and CDR2 from the germline V gene are SEHNR and FQNEAQ (reference sequence). CDR3 length equals 14 residues. CDR3 bases read: TGTGCCGGCAGCTCGCCCCAGGACAAAGAGACC. Translating gives CAGSSPQDKET. The whole CDR3 reads CAGSSPQDKETQYF.

Comments on this clone: Read coverage stops 3 residues before the CDR3 terminus; the germline J gene supplies the remainder. This chain joins TRBV28 and TRBJ1-2, with a tentative D call TRBD1 (5 bases). The CDR3 length is 15 residues. V was clipped by 3 bases and J by 1 base, with 12 bases between them. Germline V lookup: CDR1 MDHEN, CDR2 SYDVKM. This CDR3 reads CASSFPGGFNYGYTF. The part of the CDR3 DNA that was read is TGTGCCAGCAGTTTTCCGGGGGGGTTTAACTATGGC.

To note about this clone: With the read ending 3 residues before the CDR3 end, the germline J gene is used to fill in that end. This chain joins TRBV6-2 or TRBV6-3 and TRBJ2-1; the D is unclear. The V and J ends lost 2 bases and 9 bases respectively, with 11 bases between them. Germline lookup yields CDR1 MNHEY and CDR2 SVGEGT. This CDR3 comprises 13 residues. CDR3 DNA (partial): TGTGCCAGCAGTTACCCCCTCGCGCCTGAG. Protein: CASSYPLAPE. The CDR3, in full, reads CASSYPLAPEQFF.

As to this clone: The read ends 3 residues before the CDR3 terminus; that terminus is restored from the germline J gene. This chain connects TRBV19 to TRBJ1-6, with D hard to call. The V and J ends lost 2 bases and 6 bases respectively, with 8 bases between them. Germline V gene data show CDR1 as LNHDA and CDR2 as SQIVND (reference sequence). CDR3 length: 14 residues. The sequenced part of the CDR3 DNA is TGTGCCAGTAGTATAAACTCTTTTAATTCACCC. Protein: CASSINSFNSP. The CDR3 as a whole reads CASSINSFNSPLHF.

Comments on this clone: The CDR3 end is not reached by the read, which stops 3 residues before it; the germline J gene fills it in. This sequence joins TRBV4-1 and TRBJ2-3; D gene ambiguous. CDR1 MGHRA and CDR2 YSYEKL come from the germline V gene. The CDR3 runs to 15 residues. Trimming left V 3 bases short and J 1 base short, with 11 bases between. The part of the CDR3 DNA that was read is TGCGCCAGCAGCCACCCCAGAGAGGGCACAGATACG. It yields the protein CASSHPREGTDT. The full CDR3 sequence reads CASSHPREGTDTQYF.

In the case of this clone: The read ends 3 residues shy of where the CDR3 ends; the end is completed using the germline J gene. The chain links TRBV28 to TRBJ2-3; D possibly corresponds to TRBD1 (6 bases). CDR3 size: 13 residues. Trimming took off 2 bases at V and 6 bases at J, with 9 bases between the two ends. CDR1 is MDHEN and CDR2 is SYDVKM in the germline V gene. CDR3 sequence reads: CASSLQGSDTQYF. CDR3 DNA (partial): TGTGCCAGCAGTTTACAGGGGTCGGATACG.

Notes on this clone: From the germline J gene comes the end of the CDR3, since the read stops 3 residues before it. The rearrangement joins TRBV29-1 to TRBJ2-3; D tentatively reads TRBD1 or TRBD2 (6 bases each). The CDR3 is 12 residues long. Per the germline V gene, CDR1 is SQVTM and CDR2 is ANQGSEA. The covered CDR3 bases are TGCAGCGCCGTACAGGGAGGAGGGACG. Its protein is CSAVQGGGT. The full-length CDR3 reads as CSAVQGGGTQYF.

Details on this clone: Read data end 3 residues before the CDR3 end; the end is taken from the germline J gene. The V and J genes are TRBV19 and TRBJ2-3, with TRBD2 matching 7 bases. Germline lookup yields CDR1 LNHDA and CDR2 SQIVND (reference sequence). The CDR3 covers 16 residues. The CDR3 DNA, read in part, is TGTGCCAGTAGTATAGGGGAGGGGCCGGTCGTTCAGCCG. Translation gives CASSIGEGPVVQP. The entire CDR3 sequence reads CASSIGEGPVVQPQYF.

Notes on this clone: The CDR3 end is not reached by the read, which stops 3 residues before it; the germline J gene fills it in. The chain has TRBV7-9 and TRBJ2-4; maybe TRBD1 (5 bases). CDR3 length: 13 amino acids. CDR1 and CDR2 (germline): SEHNR, FQNEAQ (reference sequence). The CDR3 bases that were read are TGTGCCAGCAGCTTAATGGGGCACTATGGT. Residues: CASSLMGHYG. The entire CDR3 sequence reads CASSLMGHYGQYF.

Points on this clone: The CDR3 end is not reached by the read, which stops 3 residues before it; the germline J gene fills it in. The V gene is TRBV14, the J gene TRBJ2-3, with a weak D call TRBD1 (5 bases). Germline CDR1 reads SGHDN; CDR2 reads FVKESK. This CDR3 contains 13 residues. CDR3 DNA (partial): TGTGCCAGCAGCAGACAGCTTCAAGAGACG. Translated, it gives CASSRQLQET. The complete CDR3 sequence is CASSRQLQETQYF. Full variable domain (missing parts from reference TRBV14 and TRBJ2-3): EAGVTQFPSHSVIEKGQTVTLRCDPISGHDNLYWYRRVMGKEIKFLLHFVKESKQDESGMPNNRFLAERTGGTYSTLKVQPAELEDSGVYFCASSRQLQETQYFGPGTRLTVL.

On this clone: The CDR3 end falls 3 residues outside the read, so it is completed with the germline J gene. The chain couples TRBV19 to TRBJ2-3; TRBD2 aligns across 13 bases. Germline V gives CDR1 LNHDA, CDR2 SQIVND (reference sequence). V lost 4 bases, J lost 5 bases, and 12 bases stayed unmatched. The CDR3 contains 18 residues. The CDR3 spells CASSTPPGLAGEGDTQYF. CDR3 DNA (partial): TGTGCCAGTAGTACCCCACCCGGACTAGCGGGAGAGGGAGATACG.

As for this clone: The CDR3 is cut off 3 residues early in the read; its end comes from the germline J gene. J is TRBJ2-7 and V is TRBV5-8; D unresolved. Looked up from germline, CDR1 is SGHTS and CDR2 is YDEGEE. Deletions cut 0 bases from V and 4 bases from J, with 5 bases between. This CDR3 region has 12 residues. CDR3 bases read: TGTGCCAGCAGCTTGGGACTTTACGAG. Translated, it gives CASSLGLYE. The whole CDR3 protein reads CASSLGLYEQYF. Full variable domain (remainder filled in from reference TRBV5-8 and TRBJ2-7): EAGVTQSPTHLIKTRGQQATLRCSPISGHTSVYWYQQALGLGLQFLLWYDEGEERNRGNFPPRFSGRQFPNYSSELNVNALELEDSALYLCASSLGLYEQYFGPGTRLTVT.

For this clone: The DNA ends 3 residues before the CDR3 does, and the rest of the CDR3 is filled in from the germline J gene. This chain links TRBV19 with TRBJ1-2; 7 positions match TRBD1. This CDR3 is built from 15 residues. CDR1 and CDR2 from the germline V gene are LNHDA and SQIVND (reference sequence). Partial CDR3 DNA: TGTGCCAGTAGTATCAGGGGGAGCGGGTACAATGAC. It yields the protein CASSIRGSGYND. The whole CDR3 region reads CASSIRGSGYNDYTF.